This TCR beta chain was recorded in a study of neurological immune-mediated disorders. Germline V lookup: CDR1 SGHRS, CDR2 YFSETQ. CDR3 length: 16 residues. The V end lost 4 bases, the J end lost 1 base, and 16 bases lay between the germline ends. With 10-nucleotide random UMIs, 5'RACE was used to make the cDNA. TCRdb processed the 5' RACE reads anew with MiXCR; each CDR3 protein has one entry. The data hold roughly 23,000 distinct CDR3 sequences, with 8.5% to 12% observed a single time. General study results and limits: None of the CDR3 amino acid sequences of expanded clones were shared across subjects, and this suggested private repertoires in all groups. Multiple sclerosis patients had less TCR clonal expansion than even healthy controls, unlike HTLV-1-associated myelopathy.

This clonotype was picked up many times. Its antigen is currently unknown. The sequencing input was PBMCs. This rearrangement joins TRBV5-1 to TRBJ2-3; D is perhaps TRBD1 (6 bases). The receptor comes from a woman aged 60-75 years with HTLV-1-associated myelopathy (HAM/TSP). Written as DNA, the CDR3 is TGCGCCAGCAGCATTCAGGGGACCGCTGGCACAGATACGCAGTATTTT. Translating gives CASSIQGTAGTDTQYF.